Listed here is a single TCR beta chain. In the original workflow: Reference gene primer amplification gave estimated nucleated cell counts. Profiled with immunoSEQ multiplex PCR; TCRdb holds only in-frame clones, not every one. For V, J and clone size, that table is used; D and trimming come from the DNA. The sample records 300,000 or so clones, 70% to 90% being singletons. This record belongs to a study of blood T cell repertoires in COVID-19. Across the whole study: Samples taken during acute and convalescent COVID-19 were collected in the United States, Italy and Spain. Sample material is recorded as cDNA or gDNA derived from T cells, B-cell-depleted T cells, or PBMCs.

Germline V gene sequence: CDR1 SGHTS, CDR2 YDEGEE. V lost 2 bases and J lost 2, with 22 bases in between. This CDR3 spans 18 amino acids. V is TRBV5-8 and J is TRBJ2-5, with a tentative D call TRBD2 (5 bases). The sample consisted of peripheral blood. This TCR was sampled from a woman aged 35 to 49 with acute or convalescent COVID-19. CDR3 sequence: CASSLIGFGNSNQETQYF. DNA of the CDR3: TGTGCCAGCAGCTTAATTGGGTTCGGGAACAGCAATCAAGAGACCCAGTACTTC.